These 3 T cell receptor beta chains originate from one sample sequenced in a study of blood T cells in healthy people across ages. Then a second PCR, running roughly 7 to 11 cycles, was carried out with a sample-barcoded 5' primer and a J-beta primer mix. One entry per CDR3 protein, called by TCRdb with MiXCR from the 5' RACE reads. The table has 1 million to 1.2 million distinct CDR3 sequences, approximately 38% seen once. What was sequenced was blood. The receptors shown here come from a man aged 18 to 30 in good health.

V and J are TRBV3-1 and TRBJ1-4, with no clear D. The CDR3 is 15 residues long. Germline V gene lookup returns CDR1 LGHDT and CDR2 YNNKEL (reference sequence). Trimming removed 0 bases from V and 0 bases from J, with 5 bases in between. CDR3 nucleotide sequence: TGTGCCAGCAGCCAAGAGATTGCAACTAATGAAAAACTGTTTTTT. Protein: CASSQEIATNEKLFF. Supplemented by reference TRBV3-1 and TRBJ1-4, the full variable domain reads DTAVSQTPKYLVTQMGNDKSIKCEQNLGHDTMYWYKQDSKKFLKIMFSYNNKELIINETVPNRFSPKSPDKAHLNLHINSLELGDSAVYFCASSQEIATNEKLFFGSGTQLSVL.

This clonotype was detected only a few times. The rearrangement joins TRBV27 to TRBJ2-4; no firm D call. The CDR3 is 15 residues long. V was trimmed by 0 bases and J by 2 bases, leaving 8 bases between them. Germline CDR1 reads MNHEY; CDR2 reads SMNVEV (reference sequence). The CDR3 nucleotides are TGTGCCAGCAGTTTATCCGGGCCTTCCAAAAACATTCAGTACTTC. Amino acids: CASSLSGPSKNIQYF.

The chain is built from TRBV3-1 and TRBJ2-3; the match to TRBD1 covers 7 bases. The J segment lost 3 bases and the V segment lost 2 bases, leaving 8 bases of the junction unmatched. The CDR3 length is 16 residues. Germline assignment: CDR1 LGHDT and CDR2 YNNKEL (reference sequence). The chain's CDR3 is CASSQQDRKSTDTQYF. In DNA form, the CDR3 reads TGTGCCAGCAGCCAACAGGACAGGAAAAGTACAGATACGCAGTATTTT.